This TCR beta chain was documented in a study of blood T cell repertoires in COVID-19. At the level of the study: Specimens from acute and convalescent COVID-19 originated in the United States, Italy and Spain. The cDNA or gDNA used as material had been derived from T cells, B-cell-depleted T cells, or PBMCs.

Authors' analysis steps: Quantification of nucleated cells was approximated via reference gene primer amplification. The assay was immunoSEQ multiplex PCR, and TCRdb's table has in-frame clones only and misses some. The V and J calls and clone size are taken from that table; D and trimming were inferred from the DNA. The table lists about 190,000 clones, about 77% of them singletons. CDR1 is SGHNT, CDR2 YYREEE, per germline (reference sequence). The germline V and J ends were trimmed by 4 bases and 2 bases, with 16 bases remaining between them. This CDR3 comprises 15 residues. This receptor was taken from a woman older than 75 with active or convalescent COVID-19. Material for sequencing was peripheral blood. The V and J genes are TRBV5-4 and TRBJ2-7; D is perhaps TRBD2 (5 bases). The CDR3 region has the DNA TGTGCCAGCAGCCCCGGCGGGTCCTACCCCTACGAGCAGTACTTC. This encodes CASSPGGSYPYEQYF.